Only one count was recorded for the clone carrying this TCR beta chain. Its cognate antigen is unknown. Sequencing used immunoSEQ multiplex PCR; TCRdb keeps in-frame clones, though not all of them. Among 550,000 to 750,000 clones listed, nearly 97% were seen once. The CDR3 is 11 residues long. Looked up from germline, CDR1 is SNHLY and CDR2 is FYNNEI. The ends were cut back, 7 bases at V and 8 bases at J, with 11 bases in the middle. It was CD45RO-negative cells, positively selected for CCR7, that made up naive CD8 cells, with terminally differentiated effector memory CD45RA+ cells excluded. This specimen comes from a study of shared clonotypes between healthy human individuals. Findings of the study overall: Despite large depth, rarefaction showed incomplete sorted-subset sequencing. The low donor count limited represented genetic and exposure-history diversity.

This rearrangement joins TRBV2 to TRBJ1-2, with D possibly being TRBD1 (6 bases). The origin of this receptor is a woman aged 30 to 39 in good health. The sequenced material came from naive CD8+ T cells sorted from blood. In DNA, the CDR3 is TGTGCCAGCATGGCAGGGGTCGGCTACACCTTC. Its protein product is CASMAGVGYTF.